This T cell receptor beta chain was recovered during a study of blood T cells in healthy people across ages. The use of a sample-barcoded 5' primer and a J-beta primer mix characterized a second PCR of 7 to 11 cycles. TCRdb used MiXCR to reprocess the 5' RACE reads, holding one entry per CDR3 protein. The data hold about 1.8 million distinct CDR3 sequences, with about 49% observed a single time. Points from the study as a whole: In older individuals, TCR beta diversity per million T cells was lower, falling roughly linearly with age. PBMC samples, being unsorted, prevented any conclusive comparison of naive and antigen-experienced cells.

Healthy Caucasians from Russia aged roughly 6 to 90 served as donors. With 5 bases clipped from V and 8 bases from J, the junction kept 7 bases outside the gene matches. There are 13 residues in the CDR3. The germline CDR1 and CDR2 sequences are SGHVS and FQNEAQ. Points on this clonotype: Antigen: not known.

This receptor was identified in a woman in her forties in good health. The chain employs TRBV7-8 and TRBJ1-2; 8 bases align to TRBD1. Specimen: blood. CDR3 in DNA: TGTGCCAGCAGCCATCAGGGGGCTGGCGGCTACACCTTC. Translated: CASSHQGAGGYTF. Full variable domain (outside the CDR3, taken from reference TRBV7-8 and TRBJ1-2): GAGVSQSPRYKVAKRGQDVALRCDPISGHVSLFWYQQALGQGPEFLTYFQNEAQLDKSGLPSDRFFAERPEGSVSTLKIQRTQQEDSAVYLCASSHQGAGGYTFGSGTRLTVV.